Each of the 9 T cell receptor beta chains below was sequenced from the same sample in a study of T cell repertoires in cytomegalovirus infection. TCRdb re-called the reads with MiXCR, one entry per CDR3 protein. This table has approximately 1,000,000 distinct CDR3 sequences, around 32% appearing once. Antigen specificity for these receptors is unknown. Sequencing was performed on cultured CD8+ T cells from PBMCs, taken from culture after CMV antigen stimulation. Receptors originate from a human donor in good health (CMV status not recorded). Some clones in this sample may be carry-over from other donors' samples.

The table lists this clonotype with many counts. The V and J genes are TRBV6-6 and TRBJ2-2, with D hard to call. Per the germline V gene, CDR1 is MNHNY and CDR2 is SVGAGI (reference sequence). The V end was cut by 5 bases, the J end by 8 bases, with 18 bases between. This CDR3 contains 15 residues. CDR3 protein: CASSPTGSPAGELFF. The DNA of the CDR3 is TGTGCCAGCAGTCCAACCGGGTCCCCGGCGGGGGAGCTGTTTTTT.

This clonotype was picked up a small number of times. The chain combines TRBV12-3 or TRBV12-4 with TRBJ2-1, with TRBD2 as a possible D gene (5 bases). The CDR3 runs 15 residues. The ends were cut back, 2 bases at V and 1 base at J, with 9 bases in the middle. CDR3 DNA sequence: TGTGCCAGCAGTTTAACGCGCGGGTCCTACAATGAGCAGTTCTTC. Its translation is CASSLTRGSYNEQFF.

This clonotype has a handful of counts. The V call is TRBV2, the J call TRBJ2-1; 13 bases align to TRBD2. The CDR3 runs to 16 residues. CDR1 is SNHLY and CDR2 is FYNNEI in the germline V gene. Trimming cost V 6 bases and J 2 bases; bases outside gene matches: 4. CDR3 DNA sequence: TGTGCCAGCAGGAGGACTAGCGGGGGCCCCTACAATGAGCAGTTCTTC. It yields the protein CASRRTSGGPYNEQFF. Full variable domain (outside the CDR3, taken from reference TRBV2 and TRBJ2-1): EPEVTQTPSHQVTQMGQEVILRCVPISNHLYFYWYRQILGQKVEFLVSFYNNEISEKSEIFDDQFSVERPDGSNFTLKIRSTKLEDSAMYFCASRRTSGGPYNEQFFGPGTRLTVL.

Of note for this clonotype: The CDR3 does not close with the conserved phenylalanine or tryptophan, likely indicating a read error. The chain uses TRBV7-6 and TRBJ2-1; 8 bases agree with TRBD1. The CDR3 sequence is 13 residues long. The V and J ends lost 1 base and 7 bases, in that order; junction bases with no gene match: 0. CDR1 SGHVS and CDR2 FNYEAQ come from the germline V gene. The CDR3 DNA is TGTGCCAGCAGCTTAGGACAGGGGAATGAGCAGTTCTAC. Protein product: CASSLGQGNEQFY.

The rearrangement uses TRBV14 and TRBJ1-1; no definite D call. V gave up 0 bases and J gave up 1 base, with 12 bases separating them. This CDR3 region has 16 residues. CDR1 is SGHDN and CDR2 is FVKESK in the germline V gene. As DNA, the CDR3 is TGTGCCAGCAGCCAAGATGAGGGCGATCCGAACACTGAAGCTTTCTTT. Translated, it gives CASSQDEGDPNTEAFF.

This clonotype appeared a few times. This chain joins TRBV20-1 and TRBJ2-7; tentatively, D is TRBD2 (5 bases). Trimming left V 0 bases short and J 7 bases short, with 13 bases between. From germline, CDR1 is DFQATT and CDR2 SNEGSKA (reference sequence). CDR3 length: 13 amino acids. CDR3 nucleotide sequence: TGCAGTGCTAGAGATCTTGAGACGGGGGAGCAGTACGTC. Amino acids: CSARDLETGEQYV.

The genes are TRBV27 and TRBJ2-1; D remains unclear. CDR1 and CDR2 from the germline V gene are MNHEY and SMNVEV (reference sequence). This CDR3 contains 14 residues. Trimming pared 3 bases from V and 2 bases from J, leaving 8 bases between. The CDR3 bases are TGTGCCAGCAGTTTCATCTTTCCCTACAATGAGCAGTTCTTC. It yields the protein CASSFIFPYNEQFF.

The chain employs TRBV27 and TRBJ1-5; D ambiguous. The CDR3 loop spans 13 amino acids. Trimming took 4 bases from V and 6 from J, leaving 10 bases between them. Germline V CDR1 and CDR2: MNHEY, SMNVEV (reference sequence). In DNA, the CDR3 is TGTGCCAGCAGTTCCAAGTCGAGTCAGCCCCAGCATTTT. The encoded protein is CASSSKSSQPQHF.

The chain recombines TRBV6-2 or TRBV6-3 with TRBJ1-2, with D uncertain. The CDR3 loop spans 12 amino acids. In germline, CDR1 is MNHEY, CDR2 SVGEGT. V was clipped by 10 bases and J by 8 bases, with 17 bases between them. In DNA, the CDR3 is TGTGCCACCCTTGGGAGAGATGAAGGCTACACCTTC. Amino acids: CATLGRDEGYTF.